A single sample gave rise to the 19 T cell receptor beta chains below, sequenced in a study of blood T cell repertoires in COVID-19. TCRdb's copy holds only in-frame clones and misses some; the assay was immunoSEQ multiplex PCR. The sample lists under 200,000 clones, 84% occurring once. The sample taken for sequencing was peripheral blood. All receptors come from a woman between 65 and 79 years old with COVID-19, enrolled during active disease.

This clone was found many times. The chain combines TRBV7-2 with TRBJ1-3, with 7 bases lining up with TRBD1. The CDR3 is 13 amino acids. Germline CDR1 reads SGHTA; CDR2 reads FQGNSA. Germline trimming cut 4 bases from V and 6 bases from J; bases unmatched to any gene: 3. The CDR3 reads CASSSTGQNTIYF. As DNA, the CDR3 is TGTGCCAGCAGCTCGACAGGGCAAAACACCATATATTTT.

V is TRBV14 and J is TRBJ1-1; 9 bases fit TRBD1. The V gene end was trimmed by 4 bases and the J gene end by 5 bases; junction bases not matched to a gene: 8. Germline loops: CDR1 SGHDN, CDR2 FVKESK. This CDR3 region has 15 residues. CDR3 DNA: TGTGCCAGCAGCCTTACAGGGGGCATGGGGACTGAAGCTTTCTTT. Translated: CASSLTGGMGTEAFF.

The V call is TRBV3-1 (or the pseudogene TRBV3-2), the J call TRBJ1-2, with no clear D. Germline CDR1 and CDR2: LGHDT and YNNKEL (reference sequence). V gave up 4 bases and J gave up 2 bases, with 14 bases separating them. The CDR3 length is 15 residues. This chain's CDR3 is CASSLTDSTNYGYTF. CDR3 coding DNA: TGTGCCAGCAGCCTAACGGATAGCACGAACTATGGCTACACCTTC.

The V call is TRBV25-1, the J call TRBJ2-5, with TRBD1 identical over 9 bases. Germline V gene data show CDR1 as MGHDK and CDR2 as SYGVNS. This CDR3 spans 14 amino acids. V lost 7 bases, J lost 4 bases, and 7 bases stayed unmatched. CDR3 protein: CASKGDRERETQYF. The DNA for the CDR3 is TGTGCCAGCAAGGGGGACAGGGAGAGAGAGACCCAGTACTTC.

V usage is TRBV11-1 and J usage is TRBJ2-5; 9 bases match TRBD1. Germline V gene lookup returns CDR1 SGHAT and CDR2 FQDESV (reference sequence). V trimming: 6 bases; J trimming: 4 bases; junction bases outside the gene matches: 3. The CDR3 has 13 residues. The CDR3 DNA follows: TGTGCCAGCAGATCGGACAGGGGAGAGACCCAGTACTTC. Protein sequence: CASRSDRGETQYF.

This clone was observed a single time. V gene TRBV10-3 combines with J gene TRBJ1-1; D call uncertain. The CDR3 sequence is 11 residues long. V gave up 10 bases and J gave up 1 base, with 7 bases separating them. Looked up from germline, CDR1 is ENHRY and CDR2 is SYGVKD. The CDR3 here is CATRKNTEAFF. The DNA for the CDR3 is TGTGCCACCCGTAAGAACACTGAAGCTTTCTTT.

The chain employs TRBV28 and TRBJ2-1; the match to TRBD2 covers 9 bases. The CDR3 has 15 residues. J gave up 15 bases and V 6 bases, and 18 bases lay outside the gene matches. CDR1 is MDHEN and CDR2 is SYDVKM in the germline V gene. CDR3 loop: CASRVAGAFLGWWFF. The CDR3 nucleotides read TGTGCCAGCAGGGTAGCGGGAGCTTTCCTGGGTTGGTGGTTCTTC.

V and J are TRBV27 and TRBJ2-7, with TRBD1 identical over 10 bases. The CDR3 extends over 15 amino acids. The V gene end was trimmed by 5 bases and the J gene end by 6 bases; junction bases not matched to a gene: 10. Germline V gives CDR1 MNHEY, CDR2 SMNVEV (reference sequence). This CDR3 reads CASSTYRDRGGEQYV. CDR3 nucleotides: TGTGCCAGCAGTACCTACCGGGACAGGGGTGGCGAGCAGTACGTC.

This chain joins TRBV19 and TRBJ2-5; 12 bases fit TRBD2. V was clipped by 6 bases and J by 5 bases; unmatched bases: 4. The germline V gene encodes CDR1 LNHDA and CDR2 SQIVND (reference sequence). The CDR3 has 14 amino acids. This CDR3 reads CASRTSGSGETQYF. In DNA, the CDR3 is TGTGCCAGTAGGACTAGCGGGAGTGGGGAGACCCAGTACTTC.

The rearrangement uses TRBV9 and TRBJ1-1; 7 nucleotides align to TRBD1. The CDR3 contains 12 residues. V trimming: 4 bases; J trimming: 6 bases; junction bases outside the gene matches: 3. The V gene's germline CDR1 is SGDLS and CDR2 YYNGEE. The CDR3 region is CASSPQGAEAFF. CDR3 DNA sequence: TGTGCCAGCAGCCCCCAGGGGGCTGAAGCTTTCTTT.

CDR3 protein: CASSGGGGTEAFF. The CDR3 DNA sequence: TGTGCCAGCAGTGGGGGGGGAGGCACTGAAGCTTTCTTT. J is TRBJ1-1 and V is TRBV25-1, with a tentative D call TRBD1 (5 bases). Germline-derived CDR1 and CDR2 are MGHDK and SYGVNS. The CDR3 contains 13 residues. The V and J ends lost 4 bases and 4 bases respectively, with 10 bases between them.

The rearrangement links TRBV4-1 to TRBJ2-5; 12 bases are shared with TRBD2. V dropped 2 bases and J dropped 4; count of bases not matched to a gene: 11. CDR3 length equals 18 residues. The germline V gene encodes CDR1 MGHRA and CDR2 YSYEKL. The CDR3 DNA is TGCGCCAGCAGCCAAAGCGGGGCTAGCGGGAGGGCCGGAGAGACCCAGTACTTC. This gives the protein CASSQSGASGRAGETQYF.

The chain uses TRBV7-2 and TRBJ1-1; TRBD1 might be the D (5 bases). Germline-derived CDR1 and CDR2 are SGHTA and FQGNSA. This CDR3 region has 16 residues. V was cut by 6 bases and J by 0 bases, with 17 bases left in between. The CDR3 nucleotides are TGTGCCAGCAGTCCTGTTGGACGGGGGATGAACACTGAAGCTTTCTTT. Encoded protein: CASSPVGRGMNTEAFF.

The chain employs TRBV11-2 and TRBJ2-7, with 7 bases fitting TRBD2. Germline values: CDR1 SGHAT, CDR2 FQNNGV. The V gene end was trimmed by 1 base and the J gene end by 2 bases; junction bases not matched to a gene: 2. CDR3 length: 14 residues. DNA of the CDR3: TGTGCCAGCAGCTTAGGCGCGGGGGCCTACGAGCAGTACTTC. Its translation: CASSLGAGAYEQYF.

The genes are TRBV28 and TRBJ2-7, with 13 bases identical to TRBD2. The CDR3 length is 13 residues. Per germline, CDR1 MDHEN and CDR2 SYDVKM. CDR3 in DNA: TGTGCGGCGGGGACTAGCGGGATCTACGAGCAGTACTTC. Its protein product is CAAGTSGIYEQYF. The variable domain in full, with the rest retrieved from reference TRBV28 and TRBJ2-7, is DVKVTQSSRYLVKRTGEKVFLECVQDMDHENMFWYRQDPGLGLRLIYFSYDVKMKEKGDIPEGYSVSREKKERFSLILESASTNQTSMYLCAAGTSGIYEQYFGPGTRLTVT.

This sequence joins TRBV3-1 (or the pseudogene TRBV3-2) and TRBJ1-4, with a possible D match to TRBD1 (6 bases). The CDR3 runs to 13 residues. Germline-derived CDR1 and CDR2 are LGHDT and YNNKEL (reference sequence). Trimming stripped 5 bases from V and 12 bases from J, with 16 bases between. The CDR3 DNA is TGTGCCAGCAGCTTTCCGCGCAGGGGACAACTGTTTTTT. As protein: CASSFPRRGQLFF.

The J gene is TRBJ2-5, the V gene TRBV25-1; TRBD2 matches at 8 bases. V was clipped by 4 bases and J by 4 bases; unmatched bases: 11. The CDR3 has 16 amino acids. The germline V gene has CDR1 MGHDK and CDR2 SYGVNS. The CDR3 region is CASSGSVRAGGETQYF. The CDR3 coding sequence is TGTGCCAGCAGTGGTTCTGTGCGGGCGGGGGGAGAGACCCAGTACTTC.

This chain uses TRBV10-3 with TRBJ1-5; D is uncertain. CDR1 and CDR2 from the germline V gene are ENHRY and SYGVKD. Trimming took 0 bases from V and 7 from J, leaving 10 bases between them. CDR3 length equals 14 residues. The CDR3 DNA reads as TGTGCCATCAGTGAGTCGGGAGGAAGGCAGCCCCAGCATTTT. Encoded protein: CAISESGGRQPQHF.

V and J are TRBV11-2 and TRBJ1-6, with D unclear. Germline CDR1 SGHAT, CDR2 FQNNGV. The CDR3 extends over 16 amino acids. Trimming removed 6 bases from V and 0 bases from J, with 12 bases in between. CDR3 DNA sequence: TGTGCCAGCAGTCCAACGACTAGCTCCTATAATTCACCCCTCCACTTT. It specifies CASSPTTSSYNSPLHF.